This TCR beta chain comes out of a study of CD4 and CD8 cells across lung adenocarcinoma regions. From the PCR reads, TCRdb called clonotypes with MiXCR, one entry per CDR3 protein. Counted here are approximately 3,000 distinct CDR3 sequences, roughly 64% occurring once; the ten biggest clones make up about 18%. Germline V gene lookup returns CDR1 SSHAT and CDR2 FNYEAQ (reference sequence). This CDR3 has 14 residues. Note on this clonotype: At one end, the junction sequence differs from germline, possibly due to a read error.

V is TRBV7-7 and J is TRBJ2-1; D might be TRBD2 (6 bases). The tail of the sequence fits TRBJ2-5 better, so the J call may be wrong. The receptor comes from a female donor with lung adenocarcinoma. The CD4 and CD8 labels of this study may be unreliable. Sequencing was done on a sample of CD4+ T cells from the margin of a lung tumor. CDR3 in DNA: TGTGCTAGCAGCTTACTTGCGGGGTCAGAGACCCAGTACTTC. Translating it yields CASSLLAGSETQYF.